The rows below give T cell receptor beta chains drawn from one sample of a study of cytomegalovirus exposure and HLA in healthy donors. The data were produced by immunoSEQ multiplex PCR, yet TCRdb's version contains in-frame clones alone and is incomplete. The sample shows about 110,000 clones, 70% to 80% of them seen only once. Sequencing was carried out using PBMCs. The receptor set was obtained from a boy aged 5-17 years in good health and CMV-seronegative. The CDR3 runs from the conserved cysteine through the conserved F or W. The D gene is left open where the match is weak. For some rows the clone size is stated as once, few or many, or as a class when expanded; others skip it.

j_call d_call v_call clone_size cdr3_nt cdr3_aa
TRBJ2-2 TRBD1 TRBV2 NA TGTGCCAGCGAGAAATCAGGGGGCAACACCGGGGAGCTGTTTTTT CASEKSGGNTGELFF
TRBJ2-7 TRBD1 TRBV28 NA TGTGCCAGCAGTTCACGGACAGGGGGCTCCTACGAGCAGTACTTC CASSSRTGGSYEQYF
TRBJ1-4 TRBD1 TRBV5-4 NA TGTGCCAGCACCCACCGGGGACAGGGCCATGAAAAACTGTTTTTT CASTHRGQGHEKLFF
TRBJ1-2 TRBD1 TRBV11-2 NA TGTGCCAGCAGCTCCGGGACAGGGAAGTCCGGTCGTGGCTACACCTTC CASSSGTGKSGRGYTF
TRBJ2-1 TRBD1 TRBV6-5 NA TGTGCCAGCAGTTCGGGACAGAGCTCCTACAATGAGCAGTTCTTC CASSSGQSSYNEQFF
TRBJ2-3 NA TRBV29-1 NA TGCAGCGTTGGAACCCGAGGCCCCACAGATACGCAGTATTTT CSVGTRGPTDTQYF
TRBJ2-2 TRBD2 TRBV5-1 NA TGCGCCAGCAGCAGGGGACTAGCGGGGGCTACCGGGGAGCTGTTTTTT CASSRGLAGATGELFF
TRBJ2-5 NA TRBV4-3 NA TGCGCCAGCAGCCAATCTAGTCAGGACTACGAGACCCAGTACTTC CASSQSSQDYETQYF
TRBJ2-5 TRBD2 TRBV5-1 once TGCGCCAGCAGCTTGGGTCCGGGCGGGGGGGCCCGAGAGACCCAGTACTTC CASSLGPGGGARETQYF
TRBJ2-1 NA TRBV1 NA TGCACCAGCAGCCCTTATCCGGGACTAGCAGAAAATGAGCAGTTCTTC CTSSPYPGLAENEQFF
TRBJ2-3 TRBD1 TRBV7-9 NA TGTGCCAGCAGCTTTCAGGGACAGAGCACAGATACGCAGTATTTT CASSFQGQSTDTQYF
TRBJ1-2 NA TRBV29-1 NA TGCAGCGTTGAAAGGGGTGATGGCTACACCTTC CSVERGDGYTF
TRBJ1-6 TRBD1 TRBV30 few TGTGCCTCTCGGCCACAGGGGAAGTCACCCCTCCACTTT CASRPQGKSPLHF
TRBJ2-1 TRBD2 TRBV6-1 NA TGTGCCAGCAGTGTGGGGACTAGACCCACCGTCCTTATCGACAGTGAGCAGTTCTTC CASSVGTRPTVLIDSEQFF
TRBJ2-7 TRBD2 TRBV6-4 NA TGTGCCAGCAGTGAAAATAATAGCGGGGAGCAGTACTTC CASSENNSGEQYF
TRBJ1-4 NA TRBV10-3 NA TGTGCCATCAGTGTTGGGCCCAGGGCAACTAATGAAAAACTGTTTTTT CAISVGPRATNEKLFF
TRBJ1-1 NA TRBV29-1 NA TGCAGCGTTGACTGGGGGCTGGGCACTGAAGCTTTCTTT CSVDWGLGTEAFF
TRBJ2-5 NA TRBV7-7 NA TGTGCCAGCAGCCCAATTCAAGAGACCCAGTACTTC CASSPIQETQYF
TRBJ2-4 TRBD2 TRBV28 NA TGTGCCAGCAGTTCCCCGGGAGGAGCCTTACAAAAAAACATTCAGTACTTC CASSSPGGALQKNIQYF
TRBJ1-1 NA TRBV6-5 NA TGTGCCAGCAGTTACTCACGGGAGAACACTGAAGCTTTCTTT CASSYSRENTEAFF
TRBJ1-6 NA TRBV9 NA TGTGCCAGCAGCGGACGGAGTTTACCCCACTGGAGCTCCTATAATTCACCCCTCCACTTT CASSGRSLPHWSSYNSPLHF
TRBJ2-7 TRBD2 TRBV30 NA TGTGCCTGCTGCGGGAGGCCGGGGGAGCAGTACTTC CACCGRPGEQYF
TRBJ2-6 NA TRBV7-8 NA TGTGCCAGCAGAGAGCTACCGGGACAAATCTCTGGGGCCAACGTCCTGACTTTC CASRELPGQISGANVLTF
TRBJ1-5 NA TRBV4-1 NA TGCGCCAGCAGCCAAGTCGGGGGTAATCAGCCCCAGCATTTT CASSQVGGNQPQHF
TRBJ2-1 NA TRBV9 NA TGTGCCAGCAGCGTAGGGTCAGGGGACAATGAGCAGTTCTTC CASSVGSGDNEQFF
TRBJ1-1 NA TRBV5-1 few TGCGCCAGCAGCTTGGATAATTTTCGGGGAAAGAAGATGAACACTGAAGCTTTCTTT CASSLDNFRGKKMNTEAFF
TRBJ1-2 TRBD1 TRBV15 NA TGTGCCACCAGCAGAGATAGGACAGGCGCTAACTATGGCTACACCTTC CATSRDRTGANYGYTF
TRBJ2-7 NA TRBV5-6 NA TGTGCCAGCAGCTTGGGTTCGTCCTCCTACGAGCAGTACTTC CASSLGSSSYEQYF
TRBJ1-1 NA TRBV25-1 NA TGTGCCAGCAGCAAGAATGTGGGGGCTGGCACTGAAGCTTTCTTT CASSKNVGAGTEAFF
TRBJ1-1 NA TRBV5-5 NA TGTGCCAGCAGCTCATTACAGGGGAACACTGAAGCTTTCTTT CASSSLQGNTEAFF
TRBJ1-1 NA TRBV11-2 NA TGTGCCAGCAGCTTAGCAGGGGCTGAAGCTTTCTTT CASSLAGAEAFF
TRBJ2-3 NA TRBV6-4 once TGTGCCAGCGGTAGCGACGGCACAGATACGCAGTATTTT CASGSDGTDTQYF
TRBJ2-7 NA TRBV5-4 NA TGTGCCAGCAGCTTGGATGCGGGTTCCATCCCCTACGAGCAGTACTTC CASSLDAGSIPYEQYF
TRBJ1-5 TRBD1 TRBV7-2 NA TGTGCCAGCAGCATCCGGGACAGCTCTCAGCCCCAGCATTTT CASSIRDSSQPQHF
TRBJ2-7 TRBD1 TRBV28 once TGTGCCAGCAGGGACGCTACCACAGGGGAACTCTACGAGCAGTACTTC CASRDATTGELYEQYF
TRBJ2-7 NA TRBV2 NA TGTGCCAGCAGCGAGAGCTCCTACGAGCAGTACTTC CASSESSYEQYF
TRBJ2-7 NA TRBV4-1 few TGCGCCAGCAGCCAAAGGAGGGACGGAGGCTACTACGAGCAGTACTTC CASSQRRDGGYYEQYF
TRBJ1-6 TRBD1 TRBV30 NA TGTGCCTGGAGCGGCCTGACAGGGGGCGCGAGTAATTCACCCCTCCACTTT CAWSGLTGGASNSPLHF
TRBJ1-2 TRBD1 TRBV7-2 NA TGTGCCAGCAGCTTGTACGGGGACAGGGCCCTTTCCTATGGCTACACCTTC CASSLYGDRALSYGYTF
TRBJ1-1 NA TRBV30 NA TGTGCCTGGGGACAGATAATGAACACTGAAGCTTTCTTT CAWGQIMNTEAFF
TRBJ1-4 NA TRBV30 NA TGTGCCTGTCGAAGAGGTCGGGAAAAACTGTTTTTT CACRRGREKLFF
TRBJ2-6 NA TRBV30 NA TGTGCCTGGAGTGGCCCGGCAGATACTAGCTCTGGGGCCAACGTCCTGACTTTC CAWSGPADTSSGANVLTF
TRBJ2-7 NA TRBV7-9 NA TGTGCCAGCAGCTTACCGAGGCGCGGGGCTTCCTACGAGCAGTACTTC CASSLPRRGASYEQYF
TRBJ1-2 NA TRBV28 NA TGTGCCAGCAGGGTTCCTACAGCTAACTATGGCTACACCTTC CASRVPTANYGYTF
TRBJ1-2 TRBD1 TRBV30 NA TGTGCCTGGAGTTTACAGGGGGCCTATGGCTACACCTTC CAWSLQGAYGYTF
TRBJ2-7 NA TRBV4-1 NA TGCGCCAGCAGCCAAGAGGGGGGAGCCTCGTCCTACGAGCAGTACTTC CASSQEGGASSYEQYF
TRBJ2-1 TRBD2 TRBV7-3 NA TGTGCCAGCAGCTTAGGGACTAGCTACGGGGCCTACAATGAGCAGTTCTTC CASSLGTSYGAYNEQFF
TRBJ1-4 NA TRBV5-1 few TGCGCCAGCAGCTTGGGCAGGGTAGGGGAAAAACTGTTTTTT CASSLGRVGEKLFF
TRBJ2-3 NA TRBV30 once TGTGCCTGGAGTGTAGCTAGTAGCGATACGCAGTATTTT CAWSVASSDTQYF